Shown below are 14 T cell receptor beta chains from a single sample sequenced in a study of blood T cell repertoires in COVID-19. TCRdb's copy holds only in-frame clones and misses some; the assay was immunoSEQ multiplex PCR. The data hold about 30,000 clones, with 65% to 90% observed a single time. Sample: peripheral blood. The receptors were gathered from a man aged 80 or over with active COVID-19.

The V gene is TRBV19, the J gene TRBJ2-7, with D hard to call. Germline V gene lookup returns CDR1 LNHDA and CDR2 SQIVND (reference sequence). The CDR3 is 16 residues long. V lost 3 bases and J 2 bases, leaving 17 bases between the germline ends. CDR3 nucleotide sequence: TGTGCCAGTAGTATTGGGTCAGCAGGCGTAGCCTACGAGCAGTACTTC. It codes for CASSIGSAGVAYEQYF.

This chain joins TRBV19 and TRBJ2-1; 8 bases fit TRBD1. Losses at the gene ends were 5 bases for V and 6 bases for J; bases not matched to a gene: 12. The V gene's germline CDR1 is LNHDA and CDR2 SQIVND (reference sequence). CDR3 length: 16 amino acids. CDR3: CASSPIWGQVTNEQFF. CDR3 coding DNA: TGTGCCAGTAGTCCGATATGGGGACAGGTTACCAATGAGCAGTTCTTC.

The V and J genes are TRBV6-4 and TRBJ2-3, with 8 bases identical to TRBD2. Germline CDR1 reads MRHNA; CDR2 reads SNTAGT. With V trimmed by 5 bases and J by 4 bases, 8 bases remained unmatched. CDR3 length: 15 amino acids. Written as DNA, the CDR3 is TGTGCCAGCAGTCAAACCGGGACTAGGGCAGATACGCAGTATTTT. Residues: CASSQTGTRADTQYF.

The CDR3 bases are TGTGCCAGCAGTGAATTGCGGGGGTACGCTTACGAGCAGTACTTC. Protein sequence: CASSELRGYAYEQYF. The chain combines TRBV2 with TRBJ2-7; TRBD2 matches at 7 bases. Germline V gene data show CDR1 as SNHLY and CDR2 as FYNNEI. The CDR3 covers 15 residues. V shed 2 bases and J 4 bases; nucleotides not matched to a gene: 8.

The V call is TRBV5-4, the J call TRBJ2-7; a possible D gene is TRBD2 (7 bases). Trimming removed 6 bases from V and 12 bases from J, with 25 bases in between. The CDR3 runs to 14 residues. Germline V gene data show CDR1 as SGHNT and CDR2 as YYREEE (reference sequence). CDR3 region: CASNWGGSSEPPYF. DNA for the CDR3: TGTGCCAGCAATTGGGGGGGCAGCTCGGAGCCCCCGTACTTC.

The chain recombines TRBV3-1 (or the pseudogene TRBV3-2) with TRBJ2-7; 11 bases fit TRBD1. This CDR3 has 14 residues. Losses at the gene ends were 4 bases for V and 8 bases for J; bases not matched to a gene: 7. Germline V gene data show CDR1 as LGHDT and CDR2 as YNNKEL (reference sequence). The CDR3 here is CASSPQGQGGKQYF. The CDR3 DNA follows: TGTGCCAGCAGCCCCCAGGGACAGGGGGGAAAGCAGTACTTC.

Judged by abundance, this clone is medium-sized. The chain recombines TRBV7-2 with TRBJ2-1; maybe TRBD2 (5 bases). Between the trimmed V and J ends, which lost 6 bases and 7 bases, there was a span of 13 bases. Germline V gene lookup returns CDR1 SGHTA and CDR2 FQGNSA. This CDR3 has 13 amino acids. This CDR3 is CASSPTSLNEQFF. DNA of the CDR3: TGTGCCAGCAGTCCCACTAGTCTTAATGAGCAGTTCTTC.

This clone has more than one count but fewer than ten. The sample contains more than one DNA sequence encoding this CDR3. The V gene is TRBV5-1, the J gene TRBJ1-6, with 8 nucleotides matching TRBD1. CDR3 length equals 14 residues. After removal of 4 bases from V and 10 bases from J, the junction contained 7 bases not matched to a gene. Germline V lookup: CDR1 SGHRS, CDR2 YFSETQ. CDR3 residues: CASSLTGVNSPLHF. In DNA, the CDR3 is TGCGCCAGCAGCCTGACAGGGGTGAACTCACCCCTCCACTTT.

This clone was observed a few times. The genes are TRBV5-1 and TRBJ1-6, with 12 bases that match TRBD1. The CDR3 is 18 amino acids. Germline CDR1 SGHRS, CDR2 YFSETQ. Germline trimming cut 4 bases from V and 10 bases from J; bases unmatched to any gene: 15. CDR3 nucleotide sequence: TGCGCCAGCAGCGTAGGGACAGGGGGCCCGGCCAATTTATCACCCCTCCACTTT. This gives the protein CASSVGTGGPANLSPLHF.

The chain recombines TRBV10-3 with TRBJ2-3; TRBD1 matches at 8 bases. Germline CDR1 reads ENHRY; CDR2 reads SYGVKD. The ends lost 10 bases at V and 0 bases at J; junction bases unmatched: 21. This CDR3 spans 19 amino acids. The CDR3 sequence: CATRPGTGLLGTSTDTQYF. CDR3 bases: TGTGCCACCAGACCCGGGACAGGCTTATTGGGAACTAGCACAGATACGCAGTATTTT.

J is TRBJ2-5 and V is TRBV28; 8 nucleotides align to TRBD2. This CDR3 has 13 residues. The V gene end was trimmed by 8 bases and the J gene end by 4 bases; junction bases not matched to a gene: 6. The germline gives CDR1 MDHEN, CDR2 SYDVKM. The CDR3 spells CASSPGGRETQYF. The CDR3 DNA reads TGTGCCAGCTCTCCGGGGGGGCGAGAGACCCAGTACTTC.

The chain couples TRBV18 to TRBJ1-3; D is possibly TRBD1 (6 bases). Trimming took 3 bases from V and 3 from J, leaving 9 bases between them. CDR1 is KGHSH, CDR2 LQKENI, per germline. The CDR3 loop spans 14 amino acids. The CDR3 reads CASSPTDSGNTIYF. The CDR3 coding sequence is TGTGCCAGCTCACCTACGGACAGTGGAAACACCATATATTTT.

The genes are TRBV23-1 and TRBJ1-2; TRBD1 agrees at 7 bases. TRBV23-1 belongs to the ORF category, with a function that is uncertain. The junction had 14 bases not matched to a gene; V was cut back by 0 bases and J by 7 bases. CDR3 length equals 17 residues. CDR3 loop: CASSQSPPDRFLCGYTF. The CDR3 DNA reads as TGCGCCAGCAGTCAATCTCCACCGGACAGGTTCCTCTGTGGCTACACCTTC.

The count of this clone is one. The chain couples TRBV9 to TRBJ2-5; D not certain. V shed 2 bases and J shed 2 bases, with 7 bases lying between them. The CDR3 extends over 13 amino acids. Germline-derived CDR1 and CDR2 are SGDLS and YYNGEE. The CDR3 loop is CASSVEPQETQYF. The CDR3 coding sequence is TGTGCCAGCAGCGTCGAGCCGCAAGAGACCCAGTACTTC.